The next 27 T cell receptor beta chains were all read from a single sample in a study of TET2 disruption in CD19-targeted CAR T cells (dated by TCRdb to the late 2010s). Reading the label with the study, this specimen's treatment or condition is: autologous CTL019 cells: CD19 CAR with 4-1BB and CD3 zeta domains. These TCRs are of unknown antigen specificity. Libraries were made using the immunoSEQ multiplex PCR assay. TCRdb mirrors the immuneACCESS table, restricted to in-frame sequences. Some clones are absent from its copies; in checked studies, under half trace to an unresolved V gene, and the reason for the others is unknown. The sample table holds 20,000 to 30,000 clones. In total, the top ten clones hold 1.5% to 2% of the sample. The sequenced sample was CD8- CAR+ T cells sorted from cultured blood T cells, obtained for CD19 CAR T cell therapy. This sample's cell subset or site label indicates: CD8-negative CAR-positive T cells from the infusion product. The receptors shown here come from a man aged 65-85 years with chronic lymphocytic leukemia.

In the case of this clone: The CDR3 goes on 3 residues after the read ends, and that part is filled in from the germline J gene. The J gene is TRBJ1-6, the V gene TRBV6-1; 9 bases fit TRBD1. Germline V gene data show CDR1 as MNHNS and CDR2 as SASEGT. The V and J ends lost 2 bases and 6 bases, in that order; junction bases with no gene match: 11. CDR3 size: 18 residues. The CDR3 protein is CASSEWDRADVGNSPLHF. CDR3 bases read: TGTGCCAGCAGTGAATGGGACAGGGCTGATGTCGGTAATTCACCC.

On this clone itself: The CDR3 goes on 3 residues after the read ends, and that part is filled in from the germline J gene. The V gene is TRBV2, the J gene TRBJ2-4, with D possibly matching TRBD1 (6 bases). Germline-derived CDR1 and CDR2 are SNHLY and FYNNEI. There are 12 residues in the CDR3. The CDR3 region is CASRTGLGGQYF. The sequenced CDR3 bases are TGTGCCAGCAGAACAGGGCTAGGCGGT.

A note on this clone: Sequencing ends 3 residues short of the CDR3 end; the germline J gene provides the rest. The chain uses TRBV20-1 and TRBJ1-2; 7 bases align to TRBD1. This CDR3 has 14 amino acids. V lost 0 bases to trimming and J lost 3 bases; unmatched junction nucleotides: 4. Germline-derived CDR1 and CDR2 are DFQATT and SNEGSKA (reference sequence). The chain's CDR3 is CSARDEGGDYGYTF. The CDR3 bases that were read are TGCAGTGCTAGAGATGAAGGGGGCGACTATGGC.

The CDR3 sequence: CASSPSGGAETDTQYF. CDR3 DNA, as far as it was read: TGTGCCAGCAGCCCTAGCGGGGGGGCTGAAACAGATACG. The V gene is TRBV3-1 (or the pseudogene TRBV3-2), the J gene TRBJ2-3; 12 bases agree with TRBD2. Sequencing ends 3 residues short of the CDR3 end; the germline J gene provides the rest. The CDR3 extends over 16 amino acids. Germline V gene data show CDR1 as LGHDT and CDR2 as YNNKEL (reference sequence). The trim removed 4 bases at V and 3 bases at J, leaving 5 bases unmatched.

With regard to this clone: The CDR3 end lies 3 residues beyond the end of the read and is filled in from the germline J gene. The V and J genes are TRBV19 and TRBJ2-1; perhaps TRBD2 as D (6 bases). CDR1 is LNHDA, CDR2 SQIVND, per germline (reference sequence). The V end lost 8 bases, the J end lost 3 bases, and 14 bases lay between the germline ends. This CDR3 comprises 14 residues. The CDR3 sequence is CASGTGVIYNEQFF. CDR3 DNA, as far as it was read: TGTGCCAGTGGGACTGGGGTGATCTACAATGAG.

For this clone: The read finishes 3 residues shy of the CDR3 end, and the germline J gene is used to complete it. V gene TRBV19 combines with J gene TRBJ1-5; 8 bases align to TRBD1. The length of the CDR3 is 15 residues. Germline CDR1 LNHDA, CDR2 SQIVND (reference sequence). V shed 6 bases and J 8 bases; nucleotides not matched to a gene: 12. CDR3 protein: CASSPTGGGGEPQHF. The part of the CDR3 DNA that was read is TGTGCCAGTAGCCCCACAGGGGGTGGTGGGGAGCCC.

In regard to this clone: From the germline J gene comes the end of the CDR3, since the read stops 3 residues before it. This chain connects TRBV20-1 to TRBJ1-4, with 10 bases matching TRBD1. Germline V gives CDR1 DFQATT, CDR2 SNEGSKA (reference sequence). CDR3 length: 16 amino acids. CDR3 DNA (partial): TGCAGTGCTAGAGAACCGGGACAGGGGAATAATTCACCA. Translation: CSAREPGQGNNSP. The entire CDR3 is CSAREPGQGNNSPLFF.

Worth noting for this clone: The DNA ends 3 residues before the CDR3 does, and the rest of the CDR3 is filled in from the germline J gene. The chain links TRBV20-1 to TRBJ2-7; 7 bases are shared with TRBD1. CDR1 and CDR2 from the germline V gene are DFQATT and SNEGSKA (reference sequence). The J segment lost 5 bases and the V segment lost 5 bases, leaving 9 bases of the junction unmatched. The CDR3 has 13 amino acids. The sequenced CDR3 bases are TGCAGTGCTCCCCGGACAGGCGTCGACGAG. This encodes CSAPRTGVDE. The CDR3, in full, reads CSAPRTGVDEQYF.

Comment on this clone: An end of the junction does not agree with germline; a read error may underlie this. The read falls 3 residues short of the CDR3 end, and the missing part is taken from the germline J gene. Other DNA sequences within the sample encode an identical CDR3. The chain combines TRBV29-1 with TRBJ1-2, with TRBD1 matching 9 bases. The CDR3 runs to 13 residues. The V gene's germline CDR1 is SQVTM and CDR2 ANQGSEA. This chain's CDR3 is CSVGDRVLYGYTF. The sequenced CDR3 bases are TGCAGCGTGGGGGACAGGGTTCTCTATGGT.

The DNA read from the CDR3 is TGTGCCAGCAGTTTAAGGGGAAGGGAGACC. It encodes CASSLRGRET. In full, the CDR3 reads CASSLRGRETQYF. The V gene is TRBV12-3 or TRBV12-4, the J gene TRBJ2-5; perhaps TRBD1 as D (5 bases). The sequenced fragment ends 3 residues before the CDR3 boundary, so the rest is inferred from the germline J gene. The CDR3 runs 13 residues. V lost 2 bases and J lost 5, with 9 bases in between.

CDR3: CASSTVAGGETQYF. CDR3 DNA, as far as it was read: TGTGCCAGCAGCACAGTAGCGGGGGGAGAGACT. V is TRBV5-4 and J is TRBJ2-4, with TRBD2 identical over 10 bases. The read gets to within 3 residues of the CDR3 end, and the germline J gene fills in the rest. Germline V gene lookup returns CDR1 SGHNT and CDR2 YYREEE (reference sequence). CDR3 length: 14 residues.

Points on this clone: Read sequence stops 3 residues before the CDR3 end, and the germline J gene provides the missing end. The chain recombines TRBV2 with TRBJ1-1; D possibly corresponds to TRBD1 (6 bases). The CDR3 consists of 14 residues. Germline V gene data show CDR1 as SNHLY and CDR2 as FYNNEI. Trimming left V 1 base short and J 7 bases short, with 13 bases between. The part of the CDR3 DNA that was read is TGTGCCAGCAGTGAAGGACTGCAGGGGATTGAA. It codes for CASSEGLQGIE. In full, the CDR3 is CASSEGLQGIEAFF.

As for this clone: The CDR3 end falls 3 residues outside the read, so it is completed with the germline J gene. The V and J genes are TRBV7-7 and TRBJ2-3; 10 nucleotides match TRBD1. The CDR3 has 14 amino acids. The V gene's germline CDR1 is SSHAT and CDR2 FNYEAQ (reference sequence). Trimming cost V 5 bases and J 3 bases; bases outside gene matches: 2. CDR3 sequence: CASSRDRGTDTQYF. The part of the CDR3 DNA that was read is TGTGCCAGCAGCAGGGACAGGGGTACAGATACG.

Comment on this clone: The read ends 3 residues before the CDR3 terminus; that terminus is restored from the germline J gene. The V gene is TRBV7-2, the J gene TRBJ1-6; the match to TRBD1 covers 10 bases. Germline V gene lookup returns CDR1 SGHTA and CDR2 FQGNSA. The CDR3 loop spans 15 amino acids. CDR3 sequence reads: CASSLGGTGAFPLHF. CDR3 bases read: TGTGCCAGCAGCTTAGGGGGGACAGGGGCTTTCCCC.

Comments on this clone: The CDR3 is cut off 3 residues early in the read; its end comes from the germline J gene. This chain joins TRBV18 and TRBJ1-2; 7 bases align to TRBD1. This CDR3 has 16 residues. In germline, CDR1 is KGHSH, CDR2 LQKENI. The trim removed 2 bases at V and 2 bases at J, leaving 8 bases unmatched. The sequenced part of the CDR3 DNA is TGTGCCAGCTCACCAACAACAGGGGCCCAAAACTATGGC. It encodes CASSPTTGAQNYG. The complete CDR3 sequence is CASSPTTGAQNYGYTF.

A remark on this clone: The CDR3 extends 3 residues past the end of the read, so its final part is completed from the germline J gene. V and J are TRBV14 and TRBJ2-7; D possibly corresponds to TRBD1 (5 bases). The V gene's germline CDR1 is SGHDN and CDR2 FVKESK. This CDR3 is built from 20 residues. Trimming removed 4 bases at V and 6 bases at J, with 34 bases between. This CDR3 is CASSPGMIGRASHRSGEQYF. The CDR3 bases that were read are TGTGCCAGCAGCCCCGGTATGATCGGCAGGGCAAGTCACAGATCTGGCGAG.

Details on this clone: Read coverage stops 3 residues before the CDR3 terminus; the germline J gene supplies the remainder. The rearrangement links TRBV19 to TRBJ1-2; maybe TRBD1 (5 bases). The CDR3 totals 15 residues. CDR1 is LNHDA and CDR2 is SQIVND in the germline V gene (reference sequence). The covered CDR3 bases are TGTGCCAGTAGTACACAGGTGGGCTCCTACAATGAC. It specifies CASSTQVGSYND. The entire CDR3 is CASSTQVGSYNDYTF.

As to this clone: The read is 3 residues too short to cover the CDR3 end, so that end is filled in from the germline J gene. The rearrangement joins TRBV7-2 to TRBJ2-7, with 10 bases aligning to TRBD1. The CDR3 totals 15 residues. From germline, CDR1 is SGHTA and CDR2 FQGNSA. Trimming took 5 bases from V and 2 from J; bases not matched to a gene: 6. CDR3 loop: CASSITGTGAYEQYF. Partial CDR3 DNA: TGTGCCAGCAGCATAACCGGGACAGGGGCCTACGAG. Full variable domain (outside the CDR3, taken from reference TRBV7-2 and TRBJ2-7): GAGVSQSPSNKVTEKGKDVELRCDPISGHTALYWYRQSLGQGLEFLIYFQGNSAPDKSGLPSDRFSAERTGGSVSTLTIQRTQQEDSAVYLCASSITGTGAYEQYFGPGTRLTVT.

Points on this clone: The missing CDR3 end, 3 residues past where the read stops, is filled in from the germline J gene. The V call is TRBV2, the J call TRBJ2-5, with TRBD1 identical over 7 bases. V lost 1 base, J lost 5 bases, and 1 base stayed unmatched. The CDR3 is 13 amino acids. Germline-derived CDR1 and CDR2 are SNHLY and FYNNEI. This CDR3 reads CASSEDRGETQYF. CDR3 DNA (partial): TGTGCCAGCAGTGAAGACAGGGGTGAGACC.

A note on this clone: The observed sequence ends 3 residues before the CDR3 terminus, with the missing tail filled in from the germline J gene. This chain connects TRBV20-1 to TRBJ1-1; D is undetermined. Per germline, CDR1 DFQATT and CDR2 SNEGSKA (reference sequence). The CDR3 sequence is 14 residues long. V was trimmed by 0 bases and J by 1 base, leaving 9 bases between them. The CDR3 region is CSARESRPNTEAFF. The part of the CDR3 DNA that was read is TGCAGTGCTAGAGAAAGCAGGCCGAACACTGAA.

A note on this clone: Coverage ceases 3 residues before the CDR3 finishes, and the germline J gene fills in the end. The genes are TRBV12-3 or TRBV12-4 and TRBJ1-6, with a weak D call TRBD1 (5 bases). Trimming shortened V by 7 bases and J by 7 bases, and 8 bases separated the two germline ends. The CDR3 is 12 amino acids. The CDR3 protein is CASKQANSPLHF. The CDR3 bases that were read are TGTGCCAGCAAACAGGCGAATTCACCC.

This CDR3 reads CASSLTDSGANVLTF. CDR3 bases read: TGTGCCAGCAGCTTGACAGACTCTGGGGCCAACGTC. The J gene is TRBJ2-6, the V gene TRBV5-5; D is unresolved. Sequencing ends 3 residues short of the CDR3 end; the germline J gene provides the rest. V dropped 1 base and J dropped 0 bases, with 5 bases sitting between them. The CDR3 has 15 residues. The germline V gene has CDR1 SGHKS and CDR2 YYEKEE (reference sequence).

CDR3: CASSLTTGGFGPQYF. The sequenced part of the CDR3 DNA is TGTGCCAGCAGTCTAACGACAGGGGGCTTCGGGCCT. The gene calls are TRBV2 and TRBJ2-4; 10 nucleotides line up with TRBD1. The read gets to within 3 residues of the CDR3 end, and the germline J gene fills in the rest. This CDR3 has 15 residues. Germline V lookup: CDR1 SNHLY, CDR2 FYNNEI.

Turning to this clone: The read comes to an end 3 residues before the CDR3 does, leaving the germline J gene to fill in the end. V is TRBV5-1 and J is TRBJ1-1; D gene uncertain. Germline values: CDR1 SGHRS, CDR2 YFSETQ. V was pared by 2 bases and J by 1 base, with 9 bases between. The CDR3 has 14 amino acids. The DNA read from the CDR3 is TGCGCCAGCAGCTTAGATCTATCGAACACTGAA. It encodes CASSLDLSNTE. The whole CDR3 protein reads CASSLDLSNTEAFF.

In the case of this clone: The germline gene is not matched at one end of the junction; a read error may be the cause. The read ends 3 residues early relative to the CDR3; the germline J gene fills the gap. Other DNA variants within this sample encode the same CDR3. The V and J genes are TRBV5-4 and TRBJ1-3; D may be TRBD1 (6 bases). Germline CDR1 is SGHNT and CDR2 is YYREEE (reference sequence). This CDR3 comprises 15 residues. CDR3 sequence reads: CASSSGAGQQNTIYF. The DNA read from the CDR3 is TGTGCCAGCAGCTCAGGGGCAGGCCAGCAAAACACG.

With respect to this clone: The CDR3 goes on 3 residues after the read ends, and that part is filled in from the germline J gene. The rearrangement joins TRBV7-3 to TRBJ2-4, with D possibly being TRBD2 (7 bases). The germline V gene encodes CDR1 SGHTA and CDR2 FQGTGA. This CDR3 spans 13 amino acids. The CDR3: CASSFPGGETQYF. The CDR3 bases that were read are TGTGCCAGCAGCTTCCCGGGGGGCGAGACT.

For this clone: The CDR3 end is not reached by the read, which stops 3 residues before it; the germline J gene fills it in. Other DNA sequences of this sample code for an identical CDR3. The chain links TRBV2 to TRBJ2-7, with D perhaps TRBD1 (6 bases). Germline V gene lookup returns CDR1 SNHLY and CDR2 FYNNEI. The CDR3 contains 13 residues. Trimming took 4 bases from V and 0 from J, leaving 7 bases between them. CDR3 residues: CASSGDTSYEQYF. The CDR3 bases that were read are TGTGCCAGCAGTGGGGACACCTCCTACGAG.